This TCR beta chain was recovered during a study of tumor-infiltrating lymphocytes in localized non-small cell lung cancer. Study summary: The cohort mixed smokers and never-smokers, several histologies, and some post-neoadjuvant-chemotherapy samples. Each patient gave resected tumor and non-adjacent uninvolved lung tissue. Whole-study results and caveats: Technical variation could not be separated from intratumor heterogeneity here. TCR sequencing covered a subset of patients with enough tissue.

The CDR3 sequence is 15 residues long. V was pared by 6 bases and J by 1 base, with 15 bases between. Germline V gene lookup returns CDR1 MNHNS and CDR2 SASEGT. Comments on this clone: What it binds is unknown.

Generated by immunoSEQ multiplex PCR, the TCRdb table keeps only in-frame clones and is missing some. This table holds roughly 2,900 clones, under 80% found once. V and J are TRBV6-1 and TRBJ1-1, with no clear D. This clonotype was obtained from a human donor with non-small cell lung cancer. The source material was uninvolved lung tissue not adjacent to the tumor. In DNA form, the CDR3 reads TGTGCCAGCAGAGATGTTAGAGGGTGGAACACTGAAGCTTTCTTT. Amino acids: CASRDVRGWNTEAFF.